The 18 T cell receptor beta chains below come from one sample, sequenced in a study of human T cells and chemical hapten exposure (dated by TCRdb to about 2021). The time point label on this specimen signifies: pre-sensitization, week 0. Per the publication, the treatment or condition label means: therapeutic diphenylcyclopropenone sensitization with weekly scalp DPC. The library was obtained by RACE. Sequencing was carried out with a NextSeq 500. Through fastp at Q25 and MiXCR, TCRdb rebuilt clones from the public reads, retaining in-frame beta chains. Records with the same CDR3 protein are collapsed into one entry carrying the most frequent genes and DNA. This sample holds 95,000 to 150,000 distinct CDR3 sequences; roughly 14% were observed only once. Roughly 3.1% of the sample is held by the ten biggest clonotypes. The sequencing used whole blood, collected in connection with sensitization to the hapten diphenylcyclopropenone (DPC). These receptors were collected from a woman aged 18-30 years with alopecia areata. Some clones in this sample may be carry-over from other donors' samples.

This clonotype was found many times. The CDR3 sequence: CASSPAQGNYGYTF. CDR3 nucleotide sequence: TGTGCCAGCAGTCCCGCCCAGGGCAACTATGGCTACACCTTC. The chain is built from TRBV7-9 and TRBJ1-2; possibly TRBD1 for D (5 bases). Germline values: CDR1 SEHNR, CDR2 FQNEAQ (reference sequence). CDR3 length: 14 residues. V was shortened by 6 bases and J by 2 bases, with 13 bases between the two germline ends.

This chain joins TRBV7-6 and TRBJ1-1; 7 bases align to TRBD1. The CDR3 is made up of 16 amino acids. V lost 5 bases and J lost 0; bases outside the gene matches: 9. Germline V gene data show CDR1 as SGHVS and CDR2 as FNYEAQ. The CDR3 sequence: CASSVNRGAMNTEAFF. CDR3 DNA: TGTGCCAGCAGCGTTAACAGGGGCGCCATGAACACTGAAGCTTTCTTT. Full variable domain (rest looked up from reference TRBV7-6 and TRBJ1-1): GAGVSQSPRYKVTKRGQDVALRCDPISGHVSLYWYRQALGQGPEFLTYFNYEAQQDKSGLPNDRFSAERPEGSISTLTIQRTEQRDSAMYRCASSVNRGAMNTEAFFGQGTRLTVV.

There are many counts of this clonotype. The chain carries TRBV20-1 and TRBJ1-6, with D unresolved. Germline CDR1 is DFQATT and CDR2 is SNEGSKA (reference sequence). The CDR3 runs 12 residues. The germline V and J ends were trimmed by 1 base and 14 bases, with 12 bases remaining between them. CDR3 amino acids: CSARGQVDTLHF. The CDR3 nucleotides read TGCAGTGCTAGAGGGCAGGTTGACACCCTCCACTTT.

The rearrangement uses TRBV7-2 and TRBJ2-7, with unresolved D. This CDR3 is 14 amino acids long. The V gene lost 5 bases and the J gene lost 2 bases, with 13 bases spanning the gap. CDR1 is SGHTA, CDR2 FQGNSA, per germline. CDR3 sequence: CASSPIPLTYEQYF. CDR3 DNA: TGTGCCAGCAGCCCGATCCCGTTAACCTACGAGCAGTACTTC.

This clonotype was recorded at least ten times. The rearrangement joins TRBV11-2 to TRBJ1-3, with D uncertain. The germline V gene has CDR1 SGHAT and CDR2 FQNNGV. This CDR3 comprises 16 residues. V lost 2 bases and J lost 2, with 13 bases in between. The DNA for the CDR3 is TGTGCCAGCAGCTTACTCCGTGAGGTCGCTGGAAACACCATATATTTT. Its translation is CASSLLREVAGNTIYF.

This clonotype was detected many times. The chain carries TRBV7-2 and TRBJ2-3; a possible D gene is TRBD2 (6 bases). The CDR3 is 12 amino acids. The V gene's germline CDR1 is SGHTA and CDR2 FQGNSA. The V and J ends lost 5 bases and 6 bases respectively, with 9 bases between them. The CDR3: CASSGGEDTQYF. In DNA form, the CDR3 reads TGTGCCAGCAGCGGCGGGGAGGATACGCAGTATTTT. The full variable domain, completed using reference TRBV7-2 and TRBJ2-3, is GAGVSQSPSNKVTEKGKDVELRCDPISGHTALYWYRQSLGQGLEFLIYFQGNSAPDKSGLPSDRFSAERTGGSVSTLTIQRTQQEDSAVYLCASSGGEDTQYFGPGTRLTVL.

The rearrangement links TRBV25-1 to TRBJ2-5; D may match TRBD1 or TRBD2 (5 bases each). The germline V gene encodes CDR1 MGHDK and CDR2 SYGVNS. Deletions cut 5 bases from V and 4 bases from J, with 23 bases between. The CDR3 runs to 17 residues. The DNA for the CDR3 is TGTGCCAGCAGTCCGGTGGCCAACCGGGACCCGAGAGAGACCCAGTACTTC. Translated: CASSPVANRDPRETQYF.

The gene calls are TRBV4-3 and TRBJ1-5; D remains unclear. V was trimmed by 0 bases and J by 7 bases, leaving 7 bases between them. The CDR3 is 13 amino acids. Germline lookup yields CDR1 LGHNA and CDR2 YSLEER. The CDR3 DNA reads TGCGCCAGCAGCCAAGAAGTACGGCAGCCCCAGCATTTT. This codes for CASSQEVRQPQHF.

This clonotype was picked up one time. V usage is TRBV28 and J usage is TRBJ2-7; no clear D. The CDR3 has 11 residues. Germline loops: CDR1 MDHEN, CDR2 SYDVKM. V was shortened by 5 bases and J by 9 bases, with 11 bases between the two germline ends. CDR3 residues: CASSQDETQYF. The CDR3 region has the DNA TGTGCCAGCAGTCAAGATGAAACGCAGTACTTC.

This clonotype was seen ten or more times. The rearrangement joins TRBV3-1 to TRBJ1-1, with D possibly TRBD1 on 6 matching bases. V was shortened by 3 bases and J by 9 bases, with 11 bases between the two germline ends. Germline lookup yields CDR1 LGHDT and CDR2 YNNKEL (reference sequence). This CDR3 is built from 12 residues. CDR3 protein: CASSHQDRKAFF. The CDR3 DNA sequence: TGTGCCAGCAGCCACCAGGACAGAAAAGCTTTCTTT.

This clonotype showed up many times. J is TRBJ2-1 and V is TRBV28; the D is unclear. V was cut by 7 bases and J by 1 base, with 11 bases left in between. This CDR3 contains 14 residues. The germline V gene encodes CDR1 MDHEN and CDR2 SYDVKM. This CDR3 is CASMAYRSYNEQFF. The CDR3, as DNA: TGTGCCAGCATGGCCTATAGGTCCTACAATGAGCAGTTCTTC.

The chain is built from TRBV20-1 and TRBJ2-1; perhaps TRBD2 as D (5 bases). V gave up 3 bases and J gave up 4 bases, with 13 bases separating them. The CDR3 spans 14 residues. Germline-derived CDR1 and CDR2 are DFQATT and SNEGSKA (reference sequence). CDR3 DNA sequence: TGCAGTGCTAGGCGAGCAGGAGGATACAATGAGCAGTTCTTC. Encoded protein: CSARRAGGYNEQFF.

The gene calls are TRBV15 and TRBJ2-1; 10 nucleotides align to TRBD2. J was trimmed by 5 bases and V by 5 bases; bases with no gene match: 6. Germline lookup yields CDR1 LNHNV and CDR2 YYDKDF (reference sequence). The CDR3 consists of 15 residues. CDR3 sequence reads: CATSLLAGANNEQFF. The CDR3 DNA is TGTGCCACCAGCCTCCTAGCGGGGGCAAACAATGAGCAGTTCTTC. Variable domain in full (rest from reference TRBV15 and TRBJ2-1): DAMVIQNPRYQVTQFGKPVTLSCSQTLNHNVMYWYQQKSSQAPKLLFHYYDKDFNNEADTPDNFQSRRPNTSFCFLDIRSPGLGDTAMYLCATSLLAGANNEQFFGPGTRLTVL.

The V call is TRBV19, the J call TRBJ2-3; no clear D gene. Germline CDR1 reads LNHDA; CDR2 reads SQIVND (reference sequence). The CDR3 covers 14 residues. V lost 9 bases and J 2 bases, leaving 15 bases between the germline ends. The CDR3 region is CASRKELITDTQYF. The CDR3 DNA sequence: TGTGCCAGCCGTAAGGAACTGATCACAGATACGCAGTATTTT.

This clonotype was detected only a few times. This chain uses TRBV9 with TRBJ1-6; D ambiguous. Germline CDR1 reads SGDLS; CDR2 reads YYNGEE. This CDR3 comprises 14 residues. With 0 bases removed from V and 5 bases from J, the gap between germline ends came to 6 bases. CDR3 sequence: CASSVAGDNSPLHF. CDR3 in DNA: TGTGCCAGCAGCGTAGCTGGGGATAATTCACCCCTCCACTTT.

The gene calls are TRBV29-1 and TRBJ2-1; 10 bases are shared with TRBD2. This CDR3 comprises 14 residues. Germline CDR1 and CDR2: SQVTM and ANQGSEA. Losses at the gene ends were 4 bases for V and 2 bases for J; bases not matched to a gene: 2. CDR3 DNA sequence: TGCAGCGTTGGGAGCGGGGGGGCCTACAATGAGCAGTTCTTC. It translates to CSVGSGGAYNEQFF.

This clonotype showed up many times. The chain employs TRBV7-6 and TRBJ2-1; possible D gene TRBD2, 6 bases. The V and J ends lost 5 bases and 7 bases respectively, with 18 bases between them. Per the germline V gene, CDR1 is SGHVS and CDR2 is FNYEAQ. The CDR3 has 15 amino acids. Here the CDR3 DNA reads TGTGCCAGCAGCCCAGGAGGGAATGGACGAAATGAGCAGTTCTTC. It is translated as CASSPGGNGRNEQFF.

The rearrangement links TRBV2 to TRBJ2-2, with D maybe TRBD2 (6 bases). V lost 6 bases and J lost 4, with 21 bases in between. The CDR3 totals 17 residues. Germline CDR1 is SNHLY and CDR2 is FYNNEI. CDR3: CASSPTVPGLTTGELFF. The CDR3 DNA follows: TGTGCCAGCAGCCCCACGGTGCCGGGACTGACCACCGGGGAGCTGTTTTTT.